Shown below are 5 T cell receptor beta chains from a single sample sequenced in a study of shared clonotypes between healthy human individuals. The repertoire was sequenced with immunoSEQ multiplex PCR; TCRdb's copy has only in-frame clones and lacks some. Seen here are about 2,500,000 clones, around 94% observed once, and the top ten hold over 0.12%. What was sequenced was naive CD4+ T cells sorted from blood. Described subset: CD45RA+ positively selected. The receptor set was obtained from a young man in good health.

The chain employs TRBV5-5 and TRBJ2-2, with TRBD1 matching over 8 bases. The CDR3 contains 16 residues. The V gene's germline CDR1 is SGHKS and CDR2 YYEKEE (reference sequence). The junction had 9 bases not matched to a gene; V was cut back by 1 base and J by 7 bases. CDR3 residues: CASSLSPRGQGGELFF. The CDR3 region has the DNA TGTGCCAGCAGCTTGTCGCCCAGGGGGCAAGGCGGGGAGCTGTTTTTT. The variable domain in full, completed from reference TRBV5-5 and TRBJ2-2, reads DAGVTQSPTHLIKTRGQQVTLRCSPISGHKSVSWYQQVLGQGPQFIFQYYEKEERGRGNFPDRFSARQFPNYSSELNVNALLLGDSALYLCASSLSPRGQGGELFFGEGSRLTVL.

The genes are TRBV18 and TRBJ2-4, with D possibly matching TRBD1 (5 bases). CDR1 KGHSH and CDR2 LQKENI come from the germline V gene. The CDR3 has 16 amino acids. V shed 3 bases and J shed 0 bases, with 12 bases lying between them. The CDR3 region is CASSPSQGLAKNIQYF. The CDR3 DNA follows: TGTGCCAGCTCACCGAGCCAGGGCTTAGCCAAAAACATTCAGTACTTC.

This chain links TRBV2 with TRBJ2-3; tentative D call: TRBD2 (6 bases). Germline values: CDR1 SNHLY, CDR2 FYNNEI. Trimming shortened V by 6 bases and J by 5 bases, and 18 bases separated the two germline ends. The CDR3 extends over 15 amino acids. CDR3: CASSAPGLSGDTQYF. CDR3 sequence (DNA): TGTGCCAGCAGCGCCCCGGGACTTTCAGGAGATACGCAGTATTTT. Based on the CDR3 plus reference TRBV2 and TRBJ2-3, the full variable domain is EPEVTQTPSHQVTQMGQEVILRCVPISNHLYFYWYRQILGQKVEFLVSFYNNEISEKSEIFDDQFSVERPDGSNFTLKIRSTKLEDSAMYFCASSAPGLSGDTQYFGPGTRLTVL.

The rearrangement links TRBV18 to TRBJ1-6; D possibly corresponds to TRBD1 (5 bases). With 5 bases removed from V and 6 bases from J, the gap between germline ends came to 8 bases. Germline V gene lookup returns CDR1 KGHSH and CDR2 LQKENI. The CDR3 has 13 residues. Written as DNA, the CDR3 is TGTGCCAGCTCATCCGGGACTAATTCACCCCTCCACTTT. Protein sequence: CASSSGTNSPLHF.

The chain's CDR3 is CASSLERQGARVTEAFF. Here the CDR3 DNA reads TGTGCCAGCAGCTTAGAGCGGCAGGGGGCGCGTGTAACTGAAGCTTTCTTT. This rearrangement joins TRBV7-8 to TRBJ1-1; 8 bases match TRBD1. CDR3 length equals 17 residues. Germline trimming cut 1 base from V and 5 bases from J; bases unmatched to any gene: 12. Germline values: CDR1 SGHVS, CDR2 FQNEAQ.